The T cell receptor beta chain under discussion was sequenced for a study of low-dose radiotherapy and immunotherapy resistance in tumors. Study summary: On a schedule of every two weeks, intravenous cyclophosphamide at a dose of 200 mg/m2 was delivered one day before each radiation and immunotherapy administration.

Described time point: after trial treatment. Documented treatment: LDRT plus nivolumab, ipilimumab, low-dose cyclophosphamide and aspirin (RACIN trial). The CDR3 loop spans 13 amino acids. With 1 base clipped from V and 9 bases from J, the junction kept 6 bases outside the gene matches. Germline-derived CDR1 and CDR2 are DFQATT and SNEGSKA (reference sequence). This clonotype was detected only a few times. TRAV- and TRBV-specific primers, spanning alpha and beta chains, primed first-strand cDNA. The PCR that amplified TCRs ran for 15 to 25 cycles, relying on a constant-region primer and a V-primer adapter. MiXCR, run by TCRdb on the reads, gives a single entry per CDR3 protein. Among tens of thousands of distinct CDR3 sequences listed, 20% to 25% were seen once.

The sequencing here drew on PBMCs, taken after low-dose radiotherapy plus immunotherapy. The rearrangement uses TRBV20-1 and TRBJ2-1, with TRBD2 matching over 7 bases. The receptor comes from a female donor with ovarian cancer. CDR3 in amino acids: CSARGGLVVEQFF. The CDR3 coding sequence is TGCAGTGCTAGAGGAGGACTAGTAGTTGAGCAGTTCTTC.